This TCR beta chain was sequenced for a study of T cell responses to AZD1222 COVID-19 vaccine (TCRdb year 2021). Some background on the complete study: TCR sequencing was performed for 230 to 250 trial participants, of whom about 200 were given two doses of AZD1222 and around 25 were given two doses of MenACWY control vaccine. Trial participants were enrolled by age into 18-55, 56-69 and 70-plus year subgroups, with roughly 150, 30 and 60 TCR-sequenced participants respectively.

For CDR1 and CDR2, the germline V gene (reference sequence) lists LNHDA and SQIVND. At the junction V is shortened by 4 bases and J by 9 bases; bases outside the gene matches: 5. Taken from cysteine to phenylalanine, the CDR3 has 14 residues. The retained sequence is limited to the CDR3, 42 bases, with the frame set at the first base. Results the study describes overall, beyond this receptor: The whole spike protein was spanned by vaccine-associated CD4 TCRs, and dominant responses were seen in regions 160-218 and 743-854. Nearly half of unique spike-specific TCRs reportedly recognized epitopes outside regions mutated in the B.1.351 and B.1.1.7 variants. In the small 56-69-year group, the increase in depth fell short of significance, most likely because of low power. Participants were mostly white British, with more females than males. The authors suggested clonal diversity may have been underestimated. After two AZD1222 doses, both the breadth and the depth of spike-specific TCRs were significantly higher than at day 0 and than in MenACWY recipients. Because no day 14 peak-response samples were available, repertoires were characterized only after the peak T cell response. Conclusions about previously exposed vaccinees are limited because only six or seven AZD1222 recipients were SARS-CoV-2 seropositive at baseline.

The time point label of this sample denotes: about 28 days (+/-7) after the second vaccine dose. AZD1222 recipients given second doses at about 4 weeks or at about 12 weeks were pooled, since spike-specific TCR depth and breadth were not found to differ between the two schedules. Vaccinee samples came from UK trials COV001 and COV002, including a single-blind randomized controlled phase 2/3 trial of AZD1222 (ChAdOx1 nCoV-19) in healthy adults. For TCRbeta chain sequencing, PBMC samples were collected from trial participants at day 0 and at day 28 after the second dose. About this clone itself: Its antigen remains undetermined. No clone much larger than this one lies a single base away; base qualities are absent.

The CDR3 regions of human TCRbeta chains were subjected to immunosequencing. The study's processing was this. Repertoire TCRs were matched against a reference library of SARS-CoV-2-specific TCRs generated with the MIRA antigen-specificity platform. Breadth was defined as the fraction of unique TCRs that were SARS-CoV-2-associated, and depth was defined as the fraction of total T cells that were SARS-CoV-2-associated. Using the MIRA data, each spike-specific TCR was assigned both to the spike region to which the TCR was reactive and to a CD4 or CD8 class. Log10-transformed breadth and depth values were compared by one-way ANOVA with Sidak's multiple comparisons tests. The source is immuneACCESS, and TCRdb retained only in-frame sequences with V and J called. Part of the clones is not carried over; for the studies checked, unresolved V genes explain less than half of this, and the remainder is unexplained. V and J calls and clone size follow that table, whereas D and trimming were derived from the DNA. Recorded for this sample are about 88,000 clones; about nine tenths of them occurred a single time. The ten largest clonotypes hold about 5% of the sample.

Sample: peripheral blood, taken 28 days after the second AZD1222 dose. The TCR was taken from an adult who received the AZD1222 COVID-19 vaccine. This chain is built from TRBV19 and TRBJ1-6; the central 8 bases match TRBD1. The DNA reads as follows: TGTGCCAGTAGTAGGGGACAGGCCTCTTCACCCCTCCACTTT. Translated, it gives CASSRGQASSPLHF.